This is a list of T cell receptor beta chains from one sample in a study of T cell responses to AZD1222 COVID-19 vaccine. The protocol was immunoSEQ multiplex PCR, while the TCRdb copy is restricted to in-frame clones and leaves out a portion. Seen here are about 35,000 clones, approximately 86% observed once, and the top ten hold around 6.5%. The sequencing here drew on peripheral blood, taken on day 0 of AZD1222 vaccination. Receptors were obtained from an adult in good health. The CDR3 runs from the conserved cysteine through the conserved F or W. Each record gives: V gene, clone size, D gene, J gene, CDR3 protein, CDR3 DNA. The D gene is left open where the match is weak. Clone size is stated in some rows and not others, as once, few, many or a class when expanded.

TRBV19	.	.	TRBJ1-1	CASARNSEAFF	TGTGCCAGTGCCCGGAACAGTGAAGCTTTCTTT
TRBV5-4	.	.	TRBJ1-1	CASSLDPNTEAFF	TGTGCCAGCAGCTTGGACCCGAACACTGAAGCTTTCTTT
TRBV7-9	few	.	TRBJ2-7	CASSSAQPLYSYEQYF	TGTGCCAGCAGCTCAGCCCAACCTTTATATAGCTACGAGCAGTACTTC
TRBV30	.	.	TRBJ1-4	CAWSTKTATNEKLFF	TGTGCCTGGAGTACAAAGACAGCTACTAATGAAAAACTGTTTTTT
TRBV12-3/TRBV12-4	.	TRBD1	TRBJ1-1	CASRGQGASQAFF	TGTGCCAGCAGGGGACAGGGGGCATCCCAAGCTTTCTTT
TRBV19	.	TRBD1	TRBJ1-1	CASEDRQNTEAFF	TGTGCCAGCGAGGACAGGCAGAACACTGAAGCTTTCTTT
TRBV19	.	.	TRBJ2-1	CASSYPGGYYNEQFF	TGTGCCAGTAGTTACCCGGGGGGCTACTACAATGAGCAGTTCTTC
TRBV5-1	.	.	TRBJ1-4	CASSPSGDPQYEKLFF	TGCGCCAGCAGCCCATCGGGGGACCCACAGTACGAAAAACTGTTTTTT
TRBV7-9	.	.	TRBJ1-1	CASSFPTGSFGAFF	TGTGCCAGCAGTTTTCCTACAGGGAGCTTCGGAGCTTTCTTT
TRBV7-9	.	.	TRBJ2-4	CASSLGLAKNIQYF	TGTGCCAGCAGCTTAGGCCTAGCCAAAAACATTCAGTACTTC
TRBV4-1	.	.	TRBJ2-3	CASSQDSWADTQYF	TGCGCCAGCAGCCAAGATTCGTGGGCAGATACGCAGTATTTT
TRBV6-5	.	.	TRBJ1-1	CASNSQDRRNTEAFF	TGTGCCAGCAACTCTCAAGACAGGAGGAACACTGAAGCTTTCTTT
TRBV19	.	TRBD1	TRBJ1-2	CASSMGNNRGQYYGYTF	TGTGCCAGTAGTATGGGAAATAACAGGGGACAGTACTATGGCTACACCTTC
TRBV7-9	.	.	TRBJ1-5	CASSLGAGNQPQHF	TGTGCCAGCAGCTTAGGGGCGGGGAACCAGCCCCAGCATTTT
TRBV5-1	.	.	TRBJ2-4	CASSYGLILAKNIQYF	TGCGCCAGCAGCTACGGACTCATCCTAGCCAAAAACATTCAGTACTTC
TRBV28	few	.	TRBJ2-5	CASSWASGVGFRQETQYF	TGTGCCAGCAGTTGGGCCTCCGGGGTAGGTTTTCGGCAAGAGACCCAGTACTTC
TRBV6-4	.	.	TRBJ1-5	CASSHYRYQPQHF	TGTGCCAGCAGTCACTACAGGTATCAGCCCCAGCATTTT
TRBV19	few	.	TRBJ1-2	CASSDLFGRGAYGYTF	TGTGCCAGTAGTGATTTATTCGGGAGGGGCGCATATGGCTACACCTTC
TRBV9	.	TRBD2	TRBJ2-5	CASSASLAGGETQYF	TGTGCCAGCAGCGCCTCACTAGCGGGAGGTGAGACCCAGTACTTC
TRBV27	.	.	TRBJ2-7	CASSLGPWRYEQYF	TGTGCCAGCAGTTTAGGGCCATGGAGATACGAGCAGTACTTC
TRBV27	.	.	TRBJ1-1	CASSLGGRNTEAFF	TGTGCCAGCAGTTTAGGAGGCAGAAACACTGAAGCTTTCTTT
TRBV19	.	.	TRBJ1-4	CASSPRQGLGKKLFF	TGTGCCAGTAGTCCGCGTCAGGGGCTCGGGAAAAAACTGTTTTTT
TRBV30	.	.	TRBJ1-2	CAWSPDQGGYTF	TGTGCCTGGAGCCCCGACCAGGGTGGCTACACCTTC
TRBV6-4	.	TRBD1	TRBJ1-5	CASSAKDRVDQPQHF	TGTGCCAGCAGCGCTAAGGACAGGGTGGATCAGCCCCAGCATTTT
TRBV14	.	TRBD1	TRBJ1-5	CASSTGGGQPQHF	TGTGCCAGCAGCACAGGGGGCGGCCAGCCCCAGCATTTT
TRBV29-1	once	TRBD1	TRBJ2-1	CSVNTDRGSYNEQFF	TGCAGCGTCAACACTGACAGGGGATCCTACAATGAGCAGTTCTTC
TRBV2	.	TRBD1	TRBJ2-7	CASSVDREAEQYF	TGTGCCAGCAGTGTGGACAGGGAGGCCGAGCAGTACTTC
TRBV9	.	.	TRBJ1-2	CASSVAEGLGYTF	TGTGCCAGCAGCGTAGCTGAGGGGCTCGGCTACACCTTC
TRBV28	.	TRBD2	TRBJ2-2	CASMASGGAVNEELFF	TGTGCCAGCATGGCTAGCGGGGGGGCTGTTAATGAGGAGCTGTTTTTT